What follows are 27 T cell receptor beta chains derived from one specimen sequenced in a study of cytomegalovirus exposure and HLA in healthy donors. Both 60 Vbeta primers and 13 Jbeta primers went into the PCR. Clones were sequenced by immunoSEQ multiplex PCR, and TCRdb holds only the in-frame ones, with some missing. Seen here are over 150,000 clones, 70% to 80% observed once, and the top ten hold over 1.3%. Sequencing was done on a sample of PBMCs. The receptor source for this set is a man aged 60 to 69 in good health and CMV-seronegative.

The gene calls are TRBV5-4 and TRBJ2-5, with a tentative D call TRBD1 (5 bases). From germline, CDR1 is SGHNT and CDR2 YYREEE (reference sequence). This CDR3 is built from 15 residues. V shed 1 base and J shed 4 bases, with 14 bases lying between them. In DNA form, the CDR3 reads TGTGCCAGCAGCTTGAATCAGGGATCGGCAGAGACCCAGTACTTC. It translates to CASSLNQGSAETQYF.

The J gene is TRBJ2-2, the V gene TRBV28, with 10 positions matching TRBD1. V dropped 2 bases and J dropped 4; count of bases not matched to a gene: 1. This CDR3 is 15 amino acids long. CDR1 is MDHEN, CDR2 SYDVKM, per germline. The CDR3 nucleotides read TGTGCCAGCAGTTTAAGGACAGGGGGCACCGGGGAGCTGTTTTTT. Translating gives CASSLRTGGTGELFF.

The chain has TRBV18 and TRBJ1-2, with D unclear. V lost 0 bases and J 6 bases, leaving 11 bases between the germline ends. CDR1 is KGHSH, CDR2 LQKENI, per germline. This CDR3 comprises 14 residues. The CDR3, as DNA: TGTGCCAGCTCACCACCAAGTCGGGTGGATGGCTACACCTTC. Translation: CASSPPSRVDGYTF. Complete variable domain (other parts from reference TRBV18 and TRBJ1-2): NAGVMQNPRHLVRRRGQEARLRCSPMKGHSHVYWYRQLPEEGLKFMVYLQKENIIDESGMPKERFSAEFPKEGPSILRIQQVVRGDSAAYFCASSPPSRVDGYTFGSGTRLTVV.

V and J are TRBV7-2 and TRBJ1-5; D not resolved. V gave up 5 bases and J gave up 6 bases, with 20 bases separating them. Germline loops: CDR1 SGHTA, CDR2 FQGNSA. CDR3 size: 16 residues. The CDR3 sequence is CASSGMGETEIQPQHF. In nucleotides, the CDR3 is TGTGCCAGCAGCGGGATGGGAGAAACGGAAATTCAGCCCCAGCATTTT.

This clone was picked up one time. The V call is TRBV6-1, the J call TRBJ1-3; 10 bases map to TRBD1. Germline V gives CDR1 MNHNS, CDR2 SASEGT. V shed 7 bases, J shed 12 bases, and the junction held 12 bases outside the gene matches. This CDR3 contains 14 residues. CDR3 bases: TGTGCCAGCATAGTAAATCGGGACAGGGGTAACATATATTTT. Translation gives CASIVNRDRGNIYF.

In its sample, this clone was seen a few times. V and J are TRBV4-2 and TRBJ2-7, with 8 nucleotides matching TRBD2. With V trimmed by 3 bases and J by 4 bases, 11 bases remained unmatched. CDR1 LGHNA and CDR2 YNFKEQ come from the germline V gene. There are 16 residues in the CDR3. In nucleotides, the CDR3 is TGTGCCAGCAGCCAGATGGGGGGGGCGGGGGGATACGAGCAGTACTTC. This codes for CASSQMGGAGGYEQYF.

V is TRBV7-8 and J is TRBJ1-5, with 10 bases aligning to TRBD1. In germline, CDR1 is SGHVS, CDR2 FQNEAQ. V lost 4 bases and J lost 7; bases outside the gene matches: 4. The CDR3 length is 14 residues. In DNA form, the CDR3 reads TGTGCCAGCAGCTGGGACAGGGGAATGCAGCCCCAGCATTTT. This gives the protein CASSWDRGMQPQHF.

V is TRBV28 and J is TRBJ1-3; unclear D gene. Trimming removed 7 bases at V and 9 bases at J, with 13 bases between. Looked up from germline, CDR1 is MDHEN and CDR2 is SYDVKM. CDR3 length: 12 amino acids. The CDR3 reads CASTKPEGTIYF. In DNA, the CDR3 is TGTGCCAGCACCAAACCAGAGGGCACCATATATTTT. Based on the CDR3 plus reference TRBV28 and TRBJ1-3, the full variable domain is DVKVTQSSRYLVKRTGEKVFLECVQDMDHENMFWYRQDPGLGLRLIYFSYDVKMKEKGDIPEGYSVSREKKERFSLILESASTNQTSMYLCASTKPEGTIYFGEGSWLTVV.

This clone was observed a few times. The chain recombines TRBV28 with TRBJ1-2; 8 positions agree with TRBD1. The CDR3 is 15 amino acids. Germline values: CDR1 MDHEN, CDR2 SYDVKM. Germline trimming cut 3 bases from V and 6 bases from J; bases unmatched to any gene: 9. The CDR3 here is CASSLIAPQGDGYTF. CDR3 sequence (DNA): TGTGCCAGCAGTTTGATAGCACCACAGGGGGATGGCTACACCTTC.

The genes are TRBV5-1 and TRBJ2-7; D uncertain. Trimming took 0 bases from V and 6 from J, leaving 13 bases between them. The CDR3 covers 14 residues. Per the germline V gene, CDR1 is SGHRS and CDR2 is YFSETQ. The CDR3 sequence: CASSLDTPRSEQYF. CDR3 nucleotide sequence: TGCGCCAGCAGCTTGGATACGCCGCGGAGCGAGCAGTACTTC. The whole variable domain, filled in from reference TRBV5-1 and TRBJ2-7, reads KAGVTQTPRYLIKTRGQQVTLSCSPISGHRSVSWYQQTPGQGLQFLFEYFSETQRNKGNFPGRFSGRQFSNSRSEMNVSTLELGDSALYLCASSLDTPRSEQYFGPGTRLTVT.

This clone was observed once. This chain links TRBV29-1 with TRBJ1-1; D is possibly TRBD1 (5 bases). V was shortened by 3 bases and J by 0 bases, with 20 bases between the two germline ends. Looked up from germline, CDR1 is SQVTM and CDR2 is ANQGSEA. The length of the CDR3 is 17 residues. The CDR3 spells CSVEKGSQPGMNTEAFF. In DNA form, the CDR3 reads TGCAGCGTTGAGAAGGGATCCCAACCAGGGATGAACACTGAAGCTTTCTTT.

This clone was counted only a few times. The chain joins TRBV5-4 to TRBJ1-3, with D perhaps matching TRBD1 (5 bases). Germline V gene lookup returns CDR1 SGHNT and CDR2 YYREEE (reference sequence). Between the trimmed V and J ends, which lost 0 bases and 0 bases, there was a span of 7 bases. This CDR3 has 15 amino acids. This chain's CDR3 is CASSLDRYSGNTIYF. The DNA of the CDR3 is TGTGCCAGCAGCTTGGACAGGTACTCTGGAAACACCATATATTTT.

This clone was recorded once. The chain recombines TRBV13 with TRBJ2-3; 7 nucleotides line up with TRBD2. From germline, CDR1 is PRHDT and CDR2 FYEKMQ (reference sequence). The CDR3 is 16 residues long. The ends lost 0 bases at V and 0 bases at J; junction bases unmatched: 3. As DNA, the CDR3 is TGTGCCAGCAGCTTAGGGTTAGCGGGTAGCACAGATACGCAGTATTTT. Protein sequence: CASSLGLAGSTDTQYF.

CDR3 in amino acids: CAWTRTSVYNEQFF. The CDR3 bases are TGTGCCTGGACCCGGACTAGCGTGTACAATGAGCAGTTCTTC. V is TRBV30 and J is TRBJ2-1; 9 positions match TRBD2. V was clipped by 4 bases and J by 4 bases; unmatched bases: 5. Germline lookup yields CDR1 GTSNPN and CDR2 SVGIG (reference sequence). The CDR3 totals 14 residues.

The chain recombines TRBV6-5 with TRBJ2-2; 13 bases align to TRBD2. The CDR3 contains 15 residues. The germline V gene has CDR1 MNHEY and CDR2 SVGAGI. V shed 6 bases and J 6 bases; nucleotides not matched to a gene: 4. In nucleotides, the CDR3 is TGTGCCAGCAGAACTAGCGGGGGGGTGCCCGGGGAGCTGTTTTTT. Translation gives CASRTSGGVPGELFF.

CDR3 protein: CASSFATSGGLDEQFF. CDR3 sequence (DNA): TGTGCCAGCAGTTTCGCGACTAGCGGCGGCCTGGATGAGCAGTTCTTC. The V gene is TRBV6-7, the J gene TRBJ2-1; TRBD2 agrees at 9 bases. TRBV6-7 is an ORF, with its function uncertain. The CDR3 extends over 16 amino acids. The J segment lost 8 bases and the V segment lost 4 bases, leaving 12 bases of the junction unmatched.

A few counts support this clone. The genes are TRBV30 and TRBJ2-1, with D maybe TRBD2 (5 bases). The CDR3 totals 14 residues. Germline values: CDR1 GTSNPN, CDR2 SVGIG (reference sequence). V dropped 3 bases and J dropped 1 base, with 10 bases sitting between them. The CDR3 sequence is CAWRVPGSYNEQFF. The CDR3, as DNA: TGTGCCTGGAGGGTACCGGGGTCCTACAATGAGCAGTTCTTC.

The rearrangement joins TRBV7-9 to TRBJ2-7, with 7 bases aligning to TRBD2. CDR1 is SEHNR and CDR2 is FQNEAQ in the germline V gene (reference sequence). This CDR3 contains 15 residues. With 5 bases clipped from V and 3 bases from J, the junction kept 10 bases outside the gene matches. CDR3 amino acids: CASSPPTSGGYEQYF. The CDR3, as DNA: TGTGCCAGCAGCCCACCGACATCGGGGGGCTACGAGCAGTACTTC.

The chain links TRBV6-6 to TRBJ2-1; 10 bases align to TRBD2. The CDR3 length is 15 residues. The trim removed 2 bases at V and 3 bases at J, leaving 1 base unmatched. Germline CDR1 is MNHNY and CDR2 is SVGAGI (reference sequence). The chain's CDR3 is CASSYERGGYNEQFF. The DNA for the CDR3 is TGTGCCAGCAGTTACGAGCGGGGGGGCTACAATGAGCAGTTCTTC.

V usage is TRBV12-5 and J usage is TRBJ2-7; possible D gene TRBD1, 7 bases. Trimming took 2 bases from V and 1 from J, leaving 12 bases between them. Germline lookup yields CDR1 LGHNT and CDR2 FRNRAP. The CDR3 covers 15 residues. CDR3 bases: TGTGCTAGTGGTTTGTATCAGGGGGGATCCTACGAGCAGTACTTC. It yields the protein CASGLYQGGSYEQYF.

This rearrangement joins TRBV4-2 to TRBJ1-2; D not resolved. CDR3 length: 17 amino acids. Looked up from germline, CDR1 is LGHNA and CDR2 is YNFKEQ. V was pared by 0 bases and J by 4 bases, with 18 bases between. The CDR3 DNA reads TGTGCCAGCAGCCAAGAAATAGGAGTCGGTGGAGGCTATGGCTACACCTTC. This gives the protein CASSQEIGVGGGYGYTF.

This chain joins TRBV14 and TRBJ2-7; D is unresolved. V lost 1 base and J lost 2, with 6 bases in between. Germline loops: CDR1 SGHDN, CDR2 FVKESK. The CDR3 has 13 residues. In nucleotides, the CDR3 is TGTGCCAGCAGCCAAGTCCCTGCCTACGAGCAGTACTTC. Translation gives CASSQVPAYEQYF.

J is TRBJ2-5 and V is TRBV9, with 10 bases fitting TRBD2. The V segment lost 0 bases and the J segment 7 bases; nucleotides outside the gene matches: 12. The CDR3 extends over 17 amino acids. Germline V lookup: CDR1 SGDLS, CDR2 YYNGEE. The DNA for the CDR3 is TGTGCCAGCAGCGTAGCTGCTAGCGGGAGAGGATTGGGGACCCAGTACTTC. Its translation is CASSVAASGRGLGTQYF.

CDR3 in DNA: TGTGCCTGGGGGACAGGAGGATACAATGAGCAGTTCTTC. Translating gives CAWGTGGYNEQFF. The genes are TRBV30 and TRBJ2-1, with 8 bases fitting TRBD1. This CDR3 spans 13 amino acids. Germline CDR1 and CDR2: GTSNPN and SVGIG (reference sequence). V shed 5 bases, J shed 4 bases, and the junction held 4 bases outside the gene matches. Full variable domain (outside the CDR3, taken from reference TRBV30 and TRBJ2-1): SQTIHQWPATLVQPVGSPLSLECTVEGTSNPNLYWYRQAAGRGLQLLFYSVGIGQISSEVPQNLSASRPQDRQFILSSKKLLLSDSGFYLCAWGTGGYNEQFFGPGTRLTVL.

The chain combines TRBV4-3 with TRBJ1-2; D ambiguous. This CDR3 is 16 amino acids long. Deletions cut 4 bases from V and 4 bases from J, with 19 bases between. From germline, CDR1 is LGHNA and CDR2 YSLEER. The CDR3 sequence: CASSPRGSPVPYGYTF. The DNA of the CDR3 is TGCGCCAGCAGCCCTCGGGGATCCCCTGTCCCCTATGGCTACACCTTC.

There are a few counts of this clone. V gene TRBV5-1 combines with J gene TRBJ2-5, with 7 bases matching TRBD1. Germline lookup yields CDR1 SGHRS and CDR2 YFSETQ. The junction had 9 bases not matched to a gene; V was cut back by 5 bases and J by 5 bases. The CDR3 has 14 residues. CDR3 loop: CASSVGQVIETQYF. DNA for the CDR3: TGCGCCAGCAGTGTCGGACAGGTCATCGAGACCCAGTACTTC.

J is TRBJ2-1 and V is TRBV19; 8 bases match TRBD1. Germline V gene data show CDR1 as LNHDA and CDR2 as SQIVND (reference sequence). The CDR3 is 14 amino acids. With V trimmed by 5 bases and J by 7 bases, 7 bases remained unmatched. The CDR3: CASSGQGLGNEQFF. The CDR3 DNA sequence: TGTGCCAGTAGTGGACAGGGTTTGGGTAATGAGCAGTTCTTC. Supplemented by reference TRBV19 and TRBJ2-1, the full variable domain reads DGGITQSPKYLFRKEGQNVTLSCEQNLNHDAMYWYRQDPGQGLRLIYYSQIVNDFQKGDIAEGYSVSREKKESFPLTVTSAQKNPTAFYLCASSGQGLGNEQFFGPGTRLTVL.